Following are 16 T cell receptor beta chains from one sample sequenced in a study of cytomegalovirus exposure and HLA in healthy donors. The PCR employed 60 Vbeta primers together with 13 Jbeta primers. Method: immunoSEQ multiplex PCR; TCRdb's copy keeps in-frame clones and lacks some. Among 150,000 or so clones listed, over 70% were seen once. What was sequenced was PBMCs. The source of these receptors is a man younger than 45 in good health and CMV-seropositive.

This chain joins TRBV18 and TRBJ2-1; 9 bases are a match to TRBD2. This CDR3 has 15 residues. The germline gives CDR1 KGHSH, CDR2 LQKENI. Trimming removed 2 bases from V and 9 bases from J; junction bases left unmatched: 8. The CDR3 coding sequence is TGTGCCAGCTCACCAGAGGTAGCGGGAGTAGCTGAGCAGTTCTTC. It encodes CASSPEVAGVAEQFF.

The chain recombines TRBV10-3 with TRBJ2-4, with a weak D call TRBD1 (6 bases). V lost 5 bases and J lost 8, with 10 bases in between. The CDR3 has 12 residues. CDR1 is ENHRY and CDR2 is SYGVKD in the germline V gene. The CDR3 bases are TGTGCCATCAGTCAGGGGTACGACATTCAGTACTTC. This sequence encodes CAISQGYDIQYF.

This clone was recorded a few times. The chain joins TRBV2 to TRBJ2-1; 8 bases are shared with TRBD1. The trim removed 4 bases at V and 3 bases at J, leaving 5 bases unmatched. Germline V gene sequence: CDR1 SNHLY, CDR2 FYNNEI. This CDR3 is built from 15 residues. The CDR3 protein is CASSVGTGLYNEQFF. The CDR3 nucleotides are TGTGCCAGCAGTGTGGGGACAGGACTCTACAATGAGCAGTTCTTC.

Notes on this clone: The sample holds other DNA sequences that translate to the same CDR3. The gene calls are TRBV2 and TRBJ1-6, with TRBD1 matching over 9 bases. There are 14 residues in the CDR3. CDR1 is SNHLY and CDR2 is FYNNEI in the germline V gene. Unmatched junction bases numbered 3, after V lost 6 bases and J lost 6 bases. For the CDR3, the DNA is TGTGCCAGCAGGGACAGGGGAGTTAATTCACCCCTCCACTTT. Its translation is CASRDRGVNSPLHF. Filled out from reference TRBV2 and TRBJ1-6, the complete variable domain reads EPEVTQTPSHQVTQMGQEVILRCVPISNHLYFYWYRQILGQKVEFLVSFYNNEISEKSEIFDDQFSVERPDGSNFTLKIRSTKLEDSAMYFCASRDRGVNSPLHFGNGTRLTVT.

Written as DNA, the CDR3 is TGTGCCAGTAACGCCCCTAGCCCTGGCTACACCTTC. This codes for CASNAPSPGYTF. The chain carries TRBV2 and TRBJ1-2; D ambiguous. The CDR3 runs to 12 residues. Trimming pared 9 bases from V and 7 bases from J, leaving 15 bases between. Germline values: CDR1 SNHLY, CDR2 FYNNEI. Full variable domain (rest looked up from reference TRBV2 and TRBJ1-2): EPEVTQTPSHQVTQMGQEVILRCVPISNHLYFYWYRQILGQKVEFLVSFYNNEISEKSEIFDDQFSVERPDGSNFTLKIRSTKLEDSAMYFCASNAPSPGYTFGSGTRLTVV.

The V and J genes are TRBV5-1 and TRBJ2-2, with D unclear. The length of the CDR3 is 14 residues. Between the trimmed V and J ends, which lost 2 bases and 3 bases, there was a span of 8 bases. Looked up from germline, CDR1 is SGHRS and CDR2 is YFSETQ. This CDR3 is CASSLPQDTGELFF. The CDR3 region has the DNA TGCGCCAGCAGCTTACCCCAGGACACCGGGGAGCTGTTTTTT. The full variable domain, rest sourced from reference TRBV5-1 and TRBJ2-2, is KAGVTQTPRYLIKTRGQQVTLSCSPISGHRSVSWYQQTPGQGLQFLFEYFSETQRNKGNFPGRFSGRQFSNSRSEMNVSTLELGDSALYLCASSLPQDTGELFFGEGSRLTVL.

J is TRBJ2-6 and V is TRBV27; D unclear. From germline, CDR1 is MNHEY and CDR2 SMNVEV (reference sequence). The CDR3 is made up of 16 amino acids. V lost 3 bases, J lost 0 bases, and 9 bases lay in between. CDR3 DNA: TGTGCCAGCAGTTTCGTATGGGCCTCTGGGGCCAACGTCCTGACTTTC. Translation gives CASSFVWASGANVLTF.

The chain employs TRBV28 and TRBJ1-2; D is possibly TRBD1 (6 bases). Trimming took 3 bases from V and 0 from J, leaving 11 bases between them. The CDR3 is 15 amino acids. CDR1 is MDHEN and CDR2 is SYDVKM in the germline V gene. CDR3 in amino acids: CASSLADRPNYGYTF. In DNA, the CDR3 is TGTGCCAGCAGTTTGGCCGACAGGCCTAACTATGGCTACACCTTC.

The CDR3 protein is CASSILGGKDTEAFF. The CDR3 bases are TGTGCCAGTAGTATTCTCGGAGGGAAGGACACTGAAGCTTTCTTT. This sequence joins TRBV19 and TRBJ1-1; D is undetermined. In germline, CDR1 is LNHDA, CDR2 SQIVND (reference sequence). The CDR3 extends over 15 amino acids. V gave up 3 bases and J gave up 3 bases, with 14 bases separating them.

This clone was recorded a few times. The chain has TRBV5-1 and TRBJ2-3, with unresolved D. Trimming left V 5 bases short and J 2 bases short, with 6 bases between. This CDR3 contains 12 residues. Germline assignment: CDR1 SGHRS and CDR2 YFSETQ. The CDR3 DNA sequence: TGCGCCAGCAGTTCCCTCACAGATACGCAGTATTTT. It codes for CASSSLTDTQYF.

Many counts were recorded for this clone. The chain uses TRBV7-2 and TRBJ2-1, with D possibly TRBD2 on 5 matching bases. The CDR3 totals 15 residues. Per the germline V gene, CDR1 is SGHTA and CDR2 is FQGNSA. V was trimmed by 3 bases and J by 8 bases, leaving 17 bases between them. Here the CDR3 reads CASSFLSLAGDEQFF. Here the CDR3 DNA reads TGTGCCAGCAGCTTCTTAAGTTTGGCGGGTGATGAGCAGTTCTTC. The full variable domain, in which reference TRBV7-2 and TRBJ2-1 provide the parts outside the CDR3, is GAGVSQSPSNKVTEKGKDVELRCDPISGHTALYWYRQSLGQGLEFLIYFQGNSAPDKSGLPSDRFSAERTGGSVSTLTIQRTQQEDSAVYLCASSFLSLAGDEQFFGPGTRLTVL.

As concerns this clone: Other DNA sequences in the same sample also yield this CDR3. The chain recombines TRBV28 with TRBJ1-1, with D tentatively TRBD1 (6 bases). Germline CDR1 reads MDHEN; CDR2 reads SYDVKM. The V end was cut by 5 bases, the J end by 0 bases, with 10 bases between. The CDR3 is 14 residues long. The CDR3, as DNA: TGTGCCAGCAGTCCGGACAGACTGAACACTGAAGCTTTCTTT. Translated: CASSPDRLNTEAFF.

A note on this clone: The sample has other DNA sequences that encode this CDR3 too. The CDR3 coding sequence is TGTGCCAGCAGTGACTCGGGGCAGGGGGCCGATACGCAGTATTTT. This encodes CASSDSGQGADTQYF. The gene calls are TRBV6-4 and TRBJ2-3, with 8 bases aligning to TRBD1. Germline assignment: CDR1 MRHNA and CDR2 SNTAGT. After removal of 0 bases from V and 6 bases from J, the junction contained 5 bases not matched to a gene. The CDR3 consists of 15 residues.

This clone was recorded a few times. This chain uses TRBV7-2 with TRBJ2-1, with TRBD2 matching 11 bases. Germline CDR1 and CDR2: SGHTA and FQGNSA. Losses at the gene ends were 4 bases for V and 4 bases for J; bases not matched to a gene: 3. The CDR3 spans 15 residues. DNA for the CDR3: TGTGCCAGCAGCTCTAGCGGGAGGACTTACAATGAGCAGTTCTTC. Translation gives CASSSSGRTYNEQFF. The whole variable domain, filled in from reference TRBV7-2 and TRBJ2-1, reads GAGVSQSPSNKVTEKGKDVELRCDPISGHTALYWYRQSLGQGLEFLIYFQGNSAPDKSGLPSDRFSAERTGGSVSTLTIQRTQQEDSAVYLCASSSSGRTYNEQFFGPGTRLTVL.

In its sample, this clone was seen once. V gene TRBV27 combines with J gene TRBJ2-7; 10 bases match TRBD1. The V gene end was trimmed by 0 bases and the J gene end by 3 bases; junction bases not matched to a gene: 5. There are 16 residues in the CDR3. CDR1 is MNHEY, CDR2 SMNVEV, per germline (reference sequence). The CDR3 DNA sequence: TGTGCCAGCAGTTTATCCGCCGGGACAGGGGACTACGAGCAGTACTTC. Encoded protein: CASSLSAGTGDYEQYF.

V and J are TRBV6-5 and TRBJ1-2, with 11 bases fitting TRBD1. Germline CDR1 reads MNHEY; CDR2 reads SVGAGI. The CDR3 runs 15 residues. Unmatched junction bases numbered 7, after V lost 2 bases and J lost 8 bases. DNA for the CDR3: TGTGCCAGCAGTTACGAGGACAGGGGGCCTACCGGCTACACCTTC. It encodes CASSYEDRGPTGYTF.